This paragraph reports one T cell receptor beta chain. With 60 Vbeta and 13 Jbeta primers, the PCR was carried out. Authors' data handling: A later analysis counted 65 million to 95 million unique TCR beta chains, around 12 million shared. Data came from immunoSEQ multiplex PCR; TCRdb stores just in-frame clones and leaves some out. From that table come the V and J calls and clone size; the DNA was used to work out D and trimming. The sample lists around 160,000 clones, roughly 65% occurring once. Germline values: CDR1 SGHRS, CDR2 YFSETQ. Trimming removed 5 bases from V and 5 bases from J, with 17 bases in between. This CDR3 has 14 amino acids. The sample comes from a study of cytomegalovirus exposure and HLA in healthy donors.

The clonotype comes from a woman between 18 and 29 years old in good health and CMV-seropositive. Material for sequencing was PBMCs. This sequence joins TRBV5-1 and TRBJ2-7; D is possibly TRBD1 (6 bases). CDR3 in DNA: TGCGCCAGCAGGCAGCTTCCGGGACAAGACGAGCAGTACTTC. Translating gives CASRQLPGQDEQYF.